The 15 T cell receptor beta chains reported below all come from one sample, sequenced in a study of beta chain features in type 1 diabetes. Whole-study findings and limits: Among patients with Type 1 diabetes, TCRB CDR3s were moderately but significantly shorter in every one of the four CD4+ subsets.

Expressed TCRB transcripts were sequenced because the isolated RNA had all been reverse transcribed beforehand. Clones were sequenced by immunoSEQ multiplex PCR, and TCRdb holds only the in-frame ones, with some missing. The table lists approximately 140,000 clones, roughly 10% of them singletons, with approximately 0.7% in the top ten. These receptors' antigens are unknown. Sequences were obtained from central memory CD4+ T cells from blood. The receptors come from a man aged 25 to 45 with type 1 diabetes.

Only a few counts were recorded for this clone. This chain uses TRBV11-1 with TRBJ2-7, with TRBD1 identical over 7 bases. V was pared by 5 bases and J by 3 bases, with 1 base of the junction left unmatched. Germline V gene data show CDR1 as SGHAT and CDR2 as FQDESV (reference sequence). This CDR3 has 12 residues. CDR3 sequence: CASSRQGYEQYF. CDR3 in DNA: TGTGCCAGCAGCCGACAGGGCTACGAGCAGTACTTC.

This clone has a handful of counts. The chain uses TRBV5-1 and TRBJ1-2, with D uncertain. This CDR3 comprises 13 residues. Germline loops: CDR1 SGHRS, CDR2 YFSETQ. Trimming cost V 3 bases and J 6 bases, with 12 bases left between them. The CDR3 DNA is TGCGCCAGCAGCTCCCAGCAAGGAGATGGCTACACCTTC. This codes for CASSSQQGDGYTF.

This clone was observed many times. The CDR3 DNA is TGTGCCAGCAGCCCCACGGCGGGGGGAAATGGCTACACCTTC. This sequence encodes CASSPTAGGNGYTF. V and J are TRBV7-9 and TRBJ1-2; tentative D call: TRBD1 (5 bases). This CDR3 is built from 14 residues. The V gene lost 5 bases and the J gene lost 6 bases, with 16 bases spanning the gap. CDR1 and CDR2 from the germline V gene are SEHNR and FQNEAQ (reference sequence).

The V call is TRBV4-3, the J call TRBJ2-3; the D is unclear. V lost 0 bases and J 1 base, leaving 11 bases between the germline ends. Germline V gene data show CDR1 as LGHNA and CDR2 as YSLEER. CDR3 length: 16 residues. The chain's CDR3 is CASSQDIYFGTDTQYF. CDR3 nucleotide sequence: TGCGCCAGCAGCCAAGATATTTATTTTGGCACAGATACGCAGTATTTT.

Only a few counts were recorded for this clone. The chain carries TRBV19 and TRBJ2-5; 11 bases map to TRBD1. CDR3 length: 14 residues. Per the germline V gene, CDR1 is LNHDA and CDR2 is SQIVND (reference sequence). The V and J ends lost 6 bases and 5 bases, in that order; junction bases with no gene match: 5. DNA of the CDR3: TGTGCCAGTAGCGGACAGGGGGCTTTGGAGACCCAGTACTTC. It codes for CASSGQGALETQYF.

Written as DNA, the CDR3 is TGCAGCGTTGAGGGACAGCAGAATGAAAAACTGTTTTTT. It yields the protein CSVEGQQNEKLFF. The chain joins TRBV29-1 to TRBJ1-4, with 7 bases fitting TRBD1. V shed 3 bases, J shed 5 bases, and the junction held 3 bases outside the gene matches. The CDR3 totals 13 residues. Germline CDR1 and CDR2: SQVTM and ANQGSEA. The full variable domain, with the rest looked up from reference TRBV29-1 and TRBJ1-4, is SAVISQKPSRDICQRGTSLTIQCQVDSQVTMMFWYRQQPGQSLTLIATANQGSEATYESGFVIDKFPISRPNLTFSTLTVSNMSPEDSSIYLCSVEGQQNEKLFFGSGTQLSVL.

V and J are TRBV30 and TRBJ1-6, with 7 bases that match TRBD1. Germline loops: CDR1 GTSNPN, CDR2 SVGIG (reference sequence). The V gene end was trimmed by 7 bases and the J gene end by 11 bases; junction bases not matched to a gene: 17. CDR3 length: 15 amino acids. CDR3 in DNA: TGTGCCTCCGTTCCAAGGACAGGAGGAAGGACACCCCTCCACTTT. This sequence encodes CASVPRTGGRTPLHF.

A few counts support this clone. V is TRBV4-2 and J is TRBJ2-5; possibly TRBD1 for D (6 bases). The germline V gene encodes CDR1 LGHNA and CDR2 YNFKEQ. V lost 0 bases to trimming and J lost 4 bases, with 15 bases between them. This CDR3 contains 16 residues. In nucleotides, the CDR3 is TGTGCCAGCAGCCAAGAGGCAGGGGCGTTGTCAGAGACCCAGTACTTC. It encodes CASSQEAGALSETQYF.

Only a few counts were recorded for this clone. CDR3 residues: CATSLRKGPETQYF. The DNA of the CDR3 is TGTGCCACCTCGTTGAGGAAGGGGCCCGAGACCCAGTACTTC. The genes are TRBV27 and TRBJ2-5; tentatively, D is TRBD1 (5 bases). Germline V gene lookup returns CDR1 MNHEY and CDR2 SMNVEV (reference sequence). CDR3 length equals 14 residues. Trimming took 10 bases from V and 5 from J, leaving 20 bases between them.

This clone was counted only a few times. The chain employs TRBV4-2 and TRBJ1-5, with 7 bases identical to TRBD1. CDR3 length equals 15 residues. Germline CDR1 reads LGHNA; CDR2 reads YNFKEQ. V shed 3 bases and J 7 bases; nucleotides not matched to a gene: 9. CDR3 region: CASSHRLTGSQPQHF. The CDR3 nucleotides read TGTGCCAGCAGCCATAGACTGACAGGGTCACAGCCCCAGCATTTT.

The chain carries TRBV18 and TRBJ2-5; a possible D gene is TRBD1 (5 bases). This CDR3 has 16 residues. Germline assignment: CDR1 KGHSH and CDR2 LQKENI. Trimming shortened V by 0 bases and J by 4 bases, and 15 bases separated the two germline ends. The CDR3 DNA reads as TGTGCCAGCTCACCACCGCAGGGATTAGCTTCAGAGACCCAGTACTTC. Residues: CASSPPQGLASETQYF.

J is TRBJ2-3 and V is TRBV6-6, with 8 bases matching TRBD1. V dropped 4 bases and J dropped 4; count of bases not matched to a gene: 10. The CDR3 spans 16 residues. Per the germline V gene, CDR1 is MNHNY and CDR2 is SVGAGI (reference sequence). The CDR3 nucleotides are TGTGCCAGCAGTTTACAGGGGGTACCGTCGCCAGATACGCAGTATTTT. Translated: CASSLQGVPSPDTQYF.

This rearrangement joins TRBV11-3 to TRBJ2-1, with TRBD2 matching 11 bases. CDR1 SGHNT and CDR2 YENEEA come from the germline V gene. CDR3 length: 14 amino acids. V was clipped by 4 bases and J by 6 bases; unmatched bases: 2. This CDR3 reads CASSYSGGANEQFF. For the CDR3, the DNA is TGTGCCAGCAGCTATAGCGGGGGGGCCAATGAGCAGTTCTTC.

In regard to this clone: Other DNA sequences of this sample code for an identical CDR3. The V call is TRBV6-6, the J call TRBJ2-5; no clear D gene. Trimming took 6 bases from V and 5 from J, leaving 7 bases between them. The CDR3 sequence is 11 residues long. Per the germline V gene, CDR1 is MNHNY and CDR2 is SVGAGI (reference sequence). CDR3 sequence reads: CASSPRETQYF. CDR3 DNA sequence: TGTGCCAGCAGCCCCAGGGAGACCCAGTACTTC.

The table lists this clone with a few counts. The chain couples TRBV29-1 to TRBJ2-3; maybe TRBD2 (5 bases). This CDR3 comprises 13 residues. Germline values: CDR1 SQVTM, CDR2 ANQGSEA. The V gene lost 2 bases and the J gene lost 2 bases, with 8 bases spanning the gap. CDR3: CSVEIGNTDTQYF. As DNA, the CDR3 is TGCAGCGTTGAAATCGGGAACACAGATACGCAGTATTTT.